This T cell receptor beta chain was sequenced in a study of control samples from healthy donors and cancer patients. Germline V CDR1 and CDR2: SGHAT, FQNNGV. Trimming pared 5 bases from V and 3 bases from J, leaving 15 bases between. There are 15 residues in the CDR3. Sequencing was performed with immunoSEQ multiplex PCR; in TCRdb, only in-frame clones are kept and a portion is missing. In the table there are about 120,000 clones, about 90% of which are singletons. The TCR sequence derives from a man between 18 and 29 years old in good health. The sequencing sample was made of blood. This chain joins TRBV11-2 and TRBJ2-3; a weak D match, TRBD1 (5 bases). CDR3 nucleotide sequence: TGTGCCAGCAGCGCAGAACAGGTCGGGACAGATACGCAGTATTTT. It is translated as CASSAEQVGTDTQYF.